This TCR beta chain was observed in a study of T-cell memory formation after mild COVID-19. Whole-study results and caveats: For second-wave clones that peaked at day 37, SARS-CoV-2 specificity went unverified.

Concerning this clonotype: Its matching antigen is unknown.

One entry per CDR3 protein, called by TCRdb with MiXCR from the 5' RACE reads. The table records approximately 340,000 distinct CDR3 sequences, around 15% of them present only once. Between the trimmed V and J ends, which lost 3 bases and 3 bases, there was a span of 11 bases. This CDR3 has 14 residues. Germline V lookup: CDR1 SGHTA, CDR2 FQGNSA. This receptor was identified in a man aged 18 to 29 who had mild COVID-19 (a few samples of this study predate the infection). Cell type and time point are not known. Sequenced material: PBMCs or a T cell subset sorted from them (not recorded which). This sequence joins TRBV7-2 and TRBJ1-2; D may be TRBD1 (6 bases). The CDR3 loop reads CASSLVGQHYGYTF. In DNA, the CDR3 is TGTGCCAGCAGCTTGGTAGGACAGCACTATGGCTACACCTTC. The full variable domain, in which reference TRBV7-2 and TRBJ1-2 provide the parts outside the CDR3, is GAGVSQSPSNKVTEKGKDVELRCDPISGHTALYWYRQSLGQGLEFLIYFQGNSAPDKSGLPSDRFSAERTGGSVSTLTIQRTQQEDSAVYLCASSLVGQHYGYTFGSGTRLTVV.